This TCR beta chain was found in a study of T cells in Graves' hyperthyroidism and ophthalmopathy (dated by TCRdb to between 2018 and 2021). For the wider study: To identify TCR V-J signatures that set the groups apart, the researchers used a discovery cohort of more than 95 patients, made up of roughly 45 with Graves' ophthalmopathy and some 58 with stable Graves' hyperthyroidism. In more than 5 Graves' hyperthyroidism patients, the study also compared T-cell repertoires from thyroid tissue with T-cell repertoires from blood. After blood sampling, hyperthyroidism patients were treated with methimazole at a starting dose of 30 mg daily, and ophthalmopathy patients were treated with high-dose intravenous methylprednisolone. Prospective prediction of ophthalmopathy was tested in an independent validation cohort of some 19 hyperthyroidism patients and some 17 patients who later progressed to ophthalmopathy. According to the paper, TCR Vbeta CDR3 sequencing was carried out on roughly 130 peripheral blood samples, which came from approximately 43 ophthalmopathy, around 75 hyperthyroidism and about 17 progressor patients. The 100 or so discovery patients were divided at random into training and test sets in a 7:3 ratio. Study-wide conclusions, independent of this receptor: A model built on a 13 V-J signature distinguished ophthalmopathy from stable hyperthyroidism, reaching around 87% sensitivity and 81% to 83% specificity in cross-validation and 80%/75% in testing. In validation, progression to ophthalmopathy was predicted by the model with approximately 67% sensitivity and approximately 78% specificity, a median of approximately 6.5 months before onset. Blood samples also contained most of the expanded thyroid clonotypes (frequency above 0.001), which suggests that blood repertoires may reflect thyroid immune responses. Sample size was not statistically predetermined, and blinding of investigators to group allocation was not performed.

The TCR beta CDR3 regions were amplified from RNA transcripts. A first-round RT-PCR of the TCR CDR3 used the HTBI primer set with the Qiagen OneStep RT-PCR kit. The libraries were constructed in a second round of multiplex PCR and then size-selected and purified. Libraries were sequenced paired-end with 100 bp reads on an Illumina HiSeq2000. On the study's bioinformatics: SOAPnuke was used to process the raw data, with reads discarded if the reads contained adapters or uncalled bases, had a mean Phred below 15, or lacked an exact constant-primer or identifier match. COPE v1.2.5 was used to merge the high-quality paired reads, and each unique nucleotide sequence was defined as a clonotype. MiTCR v1.1 was used to align clonotypes to the IMGT TRBV, TRBD and TRBJ reference segments. The analysis included only V-J combinations with a frequency above 0.0001, which together covered more than 98% of the repertoires. A TCS score was defined as the ratio between F50 (clonal expansion) and ExV (chaos), using BLOSUM62-based TCRdist between CDR3 peptides within each V-J. Welch's t-statistics and random forest reduced around 510 V-J features to under 15, which were used in a naive Bayes classifier (R e1071). Thyroid-blood repertoire similarity was quantified with the Morisita-Horn index. TCRdb redid the processing of the public reads, applying fastp at Q25 and MiXCR, and retained in-frame beta chains. Entries that share a CDR3 protein sequence are merged under the most common genes and DNA. V and J calls and clone size were set by TCRdb, not the authors. Recorded for this sample are 500,000 to 750,000 distinct CDR3 sequences; about 43% of them occurred a single time. The top ten constitute 7.5% to 8.5% of the sample.

This clonotype has ten or more counts. The target of this receptor is not known. Base qualities are not at hand, and no much larger clone is one base apart. Stable Graves' hyperthyroidism was defined as the absence of progression to ophthalmopathy over 18 months of follow-up. Hyperthyroidism patients were newly diagnosed, with disease duration under 2 months, and aged 18 to 65 years. Any patient with an uncontrolled infection, another autoimmune disease, pregnancy or lactation was excluded. Clinical symptoms, serum thyroxine and TRAb, thyroid ultrasound, and orbital computed tomography formed the basis for the diagnoses. Total RNA was extracted with Trizol reagent, and quality was checked on an Agilent 2100 Bioanalyzer. V and J are trimmed by 2 bases and 7 bases, and the gene matches miss 1 base of the junction. The CDR3 holds 13 amino acids from the cysteine to the phenylalanine. The sequence is cut down to CDR3 DNA, 39 bases in frame from base 1. Based on the germline V gene, the CDR1 and CDR2 sequences are SNHLY and FYNNEI.

Sequenced sample: peripheral blood or thyroid tissue (not recorded which). The receptor comes from a woman aged 18 to 35 with Graves' hyperthyroidism. The chain is made from TRBV2 and TRBJ2-3, and TRBD2 aligns with 9 junction nucleotides. The DNA sequence is TGTGCCAGCAGTGAACTAGCGGGGAATACGCAGTATTTT. It is translated as CASSELAGNTQYF.